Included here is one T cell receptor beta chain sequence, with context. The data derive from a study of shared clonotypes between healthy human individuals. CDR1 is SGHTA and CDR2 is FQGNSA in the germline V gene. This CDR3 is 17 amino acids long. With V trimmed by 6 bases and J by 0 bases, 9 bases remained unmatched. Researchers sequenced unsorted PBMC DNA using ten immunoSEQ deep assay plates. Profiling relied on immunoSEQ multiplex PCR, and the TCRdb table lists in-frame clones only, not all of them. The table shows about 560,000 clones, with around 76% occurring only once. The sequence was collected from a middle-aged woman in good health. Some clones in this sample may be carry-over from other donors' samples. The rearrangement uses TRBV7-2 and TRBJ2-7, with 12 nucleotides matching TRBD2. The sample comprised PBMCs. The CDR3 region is CASRKGLAGPSSYEQYF. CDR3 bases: TGTGCCAGCAGAAAGGGACTAGCGGGCCCGAGCTCCTACGAGCAGTACTTC.